This passage covers 6 T cell receptor beta chains from one sample sequenced in a study of OX40 agonist ivuxolimab in advanced cancers. Measured with immunoSEQ multiplex PCR; TCRdb has only the in-frame clones, and not every one. The repertoire has approximately 34,000 clones, around 90% of them found once; the top ten carry under 70%. The sample in question was CD4+ or CD8+ T cells sorted from blood, obtained in a trial of the OX40 agonist ivuxolimab. These receptor sequences come from an adult with an advanced solid tumor such as melanoma, head and neck, liver or kidney cancer.

This clone was seen just once. The chain recombines TRBV19 with TRBJ2-7; no definite D call. Germline loops: CDR1 LNHDA, CDR2 SQIVND (reference sequence). There are 13 residues in the CDR3. Trimming shortened V by 1 base and J by 0 bases, and 4 bases separated the two germline ends. The CDR3 DNA follows: TGTGCCAGTAGTATAGGCAGCTCCTACGAGCAGTACTTC. Amino acid sequence: CASSIGSSYEQYF. Full variable domain (outside the CDR3, taken from reference TRBV19 and TRBJ2-7): DGGITQSPKYLFRKEGQNVTLSCEQNLNHDAMYWYRQDPGQGLRLIYYSQIVNDFQKGDIAEGYSVSREKKESFPLTVTSAQKNPTAFYLCASSIGSSYEQYFGPGTRLTVT.

A single count supports this clone. The rearrangement links TRBV7-9 to TRBJ2-7; TRBD1 matches at 8 bases. Germline V gives CDR1 SEHNR, CDR2 FQNEAQ (reference sequence). Unmatched junction bases numbered 8, after V lost 5 bases and J lost 2 bases. The CDR3 sequence is 15 residues long. Here the CDR3 DNA reads TGTGCCAGCAGCCCGAAGGGACAGGATACCTACGAGCAGTACTTC. Encoded protein: CASSPKGQDTYEQYF.

The J gene is TRBJ2-3, the V gene TRBV30, with 8 bases matching TRBD2. The CDR3 is 15 residues long. The germline CDR1 and CDR2 sequences are GTSNPN and SVGIG (reference sequence). V lost 5 bases and J lost 0; bases outside the gene matches: 7. This chain's CDR3 is CAWQTSATSTDTQYF. The CDR3 bases are TGTGCCTGGCAGACTAGCGCGACTAGCACAGATACGCAGTATTTT.

The rearrangement links TRBV7-9 to TRBJ2-5, with TRBD1 matching 9 bases. V was pared by 4 bases and J by 1 base, with 7 bases of the junction left unmatched. The CDR3 contains 16 residues. Germline V gene sequence: CDR1 SEHNR, CDR2 FQNEAQ (reference sequence). This CDR3 reads CASSSHRGRIQETQYF. CDR3 nucleotide sequence: TGTGCCAGCAGCTCCCACAGGGGGCGCATCCAAGAGACCCAGTACTTC.

The V gene is TRBV7-6, the J gene TRBJ2-3, with D maybe TRBD1 (6 bases). The CDR3 runs to 12 residues. V was clipped by 1 base and J by 10 bases, with 9 bases between them. From germline, CDR1 is SGHVS and CDR2 FNYEAQ. CDR3 sequence reads: CASSLDRVSQYF. In nucleotides, the CDR3 is TGTGCCAGCAGCTTAGACAGGGTTTCGCAGTATTTT.

The chain carries TRBV2 and TRBJ1-6; a weak D match, TRBD1 (6 bases). Germline CDR1 and CDR2: SNHLY and FYNNEI. This CDR3 is 12 amino acids long. V dropped 7 bases and J dropped 7 bases, with 8 bases sitting between them. The CDR3 bases are TGTGCCAGCAAAGGACAGAATTCACCCCTCCACTTT. This translates into CASKGQNSPLHF.